Listed here are 31 T cell receptor beta chains from one sample, sequenced in a study of blood T cell repertoires in COVID-19. Profiled with immunoSEQ multiplex PCR; TCRdb holds only in-frame clones, not every one. The repertoire includes over 150,000 clones, around 80% of them detected once, and about 7% sits in the top ten. The sequenced sample consisted of peripheral blood. These receptors all stem from a human donor in a cohort sampled during active COVID-19.

CDR3 amino acids: CASSLTGQDYEQYF. The CDR3 DNA reads as TGTGCCAGCAGTTTGACAGGGCAAGACTACGAGCAGTACTTC. The rearrangement links TRBV6-2 or TRBV6-3 to TRBJ2-7, with 7 nucleotides matching TRBD1. V lost 4 bases and J lost 3; bases outside the gene matches: 6. This CDR3 comprises 14 residues. Germline V gives CDR1 MNHEY, CDR2 SVGEGT.

The sample holds a few counts of this clone. The chain links TRBV5-1 to TRBJ2-5, with TRBD2 identical over 9 bases. The germline gives CDR1 SGHRS, CDR2 YFSETQ. Trimming took 1 base from V and 3 from J; bases not matched to a gene: 4. This CDR3 contains 15 residues. The CDR3 spells CASSLSGGLEETQYF. The CDR3 nucleotides are TGCGCCAGCAGCTTGAGCGGGGGGCTAGAAGAGACCCAGTACTTC.

The chain recombines TRBV7-8 with TRBJ2-7, with unresolved D. Trimming removed 1 base from V and 2 bases from J, with 6 bases in between. The CDR3 length is 13 residues. Germline loops: CDR1 SGHVS, CDR2 FQNEAQ. CDR3: CASSLGAPYEQYF. CDR3 nucleotides: TGTGCCAGCAGCTTAGGGGCACCCTACGAGCAGTACTTC.

This clone was detected a few times. This chain connects TRBV15 to TRBJ1-4, with D possibly matching TRBD1 (5 bases). The V gene lost 5 bases and the J gene lost 4 bases, with 11 bases spanning the gap. The CDR3 runs to 14 residues. Per germline, CDR1 LNHNV and CDR2 YYDKDF (reference sequence). For the CDR3, the DNA is TGTGCCACCAGCTTGGCAGGGAATAATGAAAAACTGTTTTTT. The encoded protein is CATSLAGNNEKLFF.

The rearrangement joins TRBV19 to TRBJ1-1; the D gene is possibly TRBD1 (6 bases). V lost 8 bases and J lost 2, with 12 bases in between. Germline assignment: CDR1 LNHDA and CDR2 SQIVND (reference sequence). This CDR3 is built from 13 residues. Here the CDR3 DNA reads TGTGCCAGTCTTGGCAGGGGAAACACTGAAGCTTTCTTT. Protein: CASLGRGNTEAFF.

This chain joins TRBV5-1 and TRBJ1-1, with a weak D call TRBD1 (5 bases). Trimming took 0 bases from V and 1 from J, leaving 10 bases between them. This CDR3 comprises 15 residues. Looked up from germline, CDR1 is SGHRS and CDR2 is YFSETQ. The CDR3, as DNA: TGCGCCAGCAGCTTGGAGGGGTCCCGGAACACTGAAGCTTTCTTT. Translation: CASSLEGSRNTEAFF.

The count of this clone is one. V and J are TRBV18 and TRBJ2-1; the match to TRBD2 covers 7 bases. The germline V gene encodes CDR1 KGHSH and CDR2 LQKENI. The CDR3 spans 17 residues. J gave up 2 bases and V 6 bases, and 13 bases lay outside the gene matches. This CDR3 is CASSPASGRGTYNEQFF. The CDR3 coding sequence is TGTGCCAGCTCCCCAGCCTCGGGGCGGGGGACCTACAATGAGCAGTTCTTC.

This chain uses TRBV9 with TRBJ1-2; perhaps TRBD1 as D (5 bases). The CDR3 sequence is 13 residues long. V was clipped by 2 bases and J by 8 bases, with 13 bases between them. Per germline, CDR1 SGDLS and CDR2 YYNGEE. CDR3 nucleotide sequence: TGTGCCAGCAGCGTCGGGACTTCAGGAGGCTACACCTTC. It is translated as CASSVGTSGGYTF.

The chain employs TRBV5-1 and TRBJ1-2; the D gene is possibly TRBD1 (5 bases). The germline gives CDR1 SGHRS, CDR2 YFSETQ. Trimming took 0 bases from V and 0 from J, leaving 9 bases between them. The CDR3 runs to 15 residues. CDR3 region: CASSLGRVANYGYTF. CDR3 nucleotide sequence: TGCGCCAGCAGCTTGGGCAGGGTTGCTAACTATGGCTACACCTTC.

The V and J genes are TRBV5-5 and TRBJ1-4, with 8 positions matching TRBD1. Germline CDR1 is SGHKS and CDR2 is YYEKEE (reference sequence). This CDR3 comprises 17 residues. The V gene end was trimmed by 0 bases and the J gene end by 5 bases; junction bases not matched to a gene: 9. CDR3 sequence: CASSLGPPTGENEKLFF. The CDR3 DNA sequence: TGTGCCAGCAGCTTGGGGCCCCCGACAGGGGAGAATGAAAAACTGTTTTTT.

Points on this clone: At one end the junction does not follow the germline gene, possibly because of a read error. The gene calls are TRBV12-5 and TRBJ2-1; 9 bases are a match to TRBD1. This CDR3 is 11 amino acids long. Germline CDR1 LGHNT, CDR2 FRNRAP. This CDR3 is CASGWTGELFF. In nucleotides, the CDR3 is TGTGCTAGTGGTTGGACAGGGGAGCTGTTCTTC. The full variable domain, in which reference TRBV12-5 and TRBJ2-1 provide the parts outside the CDR3, is DARVTQTPRHKVTEMGQEVTMRCQPILGHNTVFWYRQTMMQGLELLAYFRNRAPLDDSGMPKDRFSAEMPDATLATLKIQPSEPRDSAVYFCASGWTGELFFGPGTRLTVL.

The chain uses TRBV7-3 and TRBJ2-7; 9 nucleotides align to TRBD2. Unmatched junction bases numbered 4, after V lost 2 bases and J lost 2 bases. CDR3 length: 15 residues. The V gene's germline CDR1 is SGHTA and CDR2 FQGTGA. CDR3 in amino acids: CASSLGGGAPYEQYF. Here the CDR3 DNA reads TGTGCCAGCAGCTTAGGCGGGGGGGCCCCCTACGAGCAGTACTTC.

CDR3 loop: CASSLGGGDTEAFF. DNA of the CDR3: TGCGCCAGCAGCTTGGGGGGAGGGGACACTGAAGCTTTCTTT. V is TRBV5-1 and J is TRBJ1-1; D may be TRBD1 (5 bases). The CDR3 loop spans 14 amino acids. Germline assignment: CDR1 SGHRS and CDR2 YFSETQ. V was trimmed by 0 bases and J by 3 bases, leaving 9 bases between them.

The chain couples TRBV4-1 to TRBJ1-4; 12 nucleotides agree with TRBD1. Germline assignment: CDR1 MGHRA and CDR2 YSYEKL. The CDR3 consists of 17 residues. V was clipped by 3 bases and J by 8 bases; unmatched bases: 10. In DNA form, the CDR3 reads TGCGCCAGCAGCCATGCTCCGGGACAGGGGGCTTACGAAAAACTGTTTTTT. Translated, it gives CASSHAPGQGAYEKLFF.

In this sample, this clone turned up a few times. The gene calls are TRBV20-1 and TRBJ2-5; a weak D match, TRBD2 (5 bases). Deletions cut 5 bases from V and 9 bases from J, with 13 bases between. Germline-derived CDR1 and CDR2 are DFQATT and SNEGSKA (reference sequence). There are 11 residues in the CDR3. The CDR3 loop reads CSAGGSRPQYF. The CDR3 bases are TGCAGTGCTGGAGGCTCCAGGCCCCAGTACTTC.

The chain joins TRBV18 to TRBJ1-1; D may be TRBD1 (5 bases). The length of the CDR3 is 12 residues. Trimming took off 3 bases at V and 8 bases at J, with 10 bases between the two ends. CDR1 and CDR2 (germline): KGHSH, LQKENI. The CDR3 loop is CASSPARGEAFF. The CDR3 coding sequence is TGTGCCAGCTCACCCGCCCGGGGGGAAGCTTTCTTT.

The chain combines TRBV5-1 with TRBJ2-7; 7 bases are shared with TRBD1. CDR3 size: 14 residues. Germline CDR1 and CDR2: SGHRS and YFSETQ. Germline trimming cut 0 bases from V and 5 bases from J; bases unmatched to any gene: 5. In nucleotides, the CDR3 is TGCGCCAGCAGCTTGGGACAGGGAACCCACGAGCAGTACTTC. Amino acid sequence: CASSLGQGTHEQYF.

This clone was seen only a few times. The chain couples TRBV27 to TRBJ1-6; TRBD1 is a possible D gene (5 bases). CDR1 and CDR2 (germline): MNHEY, SMNVEV (reference sequence). This CDR3 is built from 15 residues. V was pared by 5 bases and J by 7 bases, with 15 bases between. CDR3 region: CASSGGGNVNSPLHF. In DNA form, the CDR3 reads TGTGCCAGCAGTGGGGGGGGTAATGTGAATTCACCCCTCCACTTT.

This chain uses TRBV4-2 with TRBJ2-1, with a tentative D call TRBD1 (7 bases). Germline V gene sequence: CDR1 LGHNA, CDR2 YNFKEQ. The V gene lost 4 bases and the J gene lost 0 bases, with 19 bases spanning the gap. The CDR3 length is 18 residues. The CDR3 region has the DNA TGTGCCAGCAGCCCGCGGGACAGATATATGAACTCCTACAATGAGCAGTTCTTC. Translating it yields CASSPRDRYMNSYNEQFF.

This rearrangement joins TRBV3-1 (or the pseudogene TRBV3-2) to TRBJ2-7, with 7 bases identical to TRBD1. From germline, CDR1 is LGHDT and CDR2 YNNKEL (reference sequence). The length of the CDR3 is 17 residues. J was trimmed by 2 bases and V by 0 bases; bases with no gene match: 10. The DNA of the CDR3 is TGTGCCAGCAGCCAAGAGGGCTGGGACAGTTGGACCTACGAGCAGTACTTC. It is translated as CASSQEGWDSWTYEQYF.

J is TRBJ1-1 and V is TRBV5-8; D gene ambiguous. CDR1 and CDR2 (germline): SGHTS, YDEGEE. This CDR3 comprises 15 residues. V was cut by 4 bases and J by 5 bases, with 18 bases left in between. The CDR3 protein is CASSPERGRRTEAFF. CDR3 nucleotides: TGTGCCAGCAGCCCCGAGCGGGGAAGGAGGACTGAAGCTTTCTTT. The full variable domain, with the rest looked up from reference TRBV5-8 and TRBJ1-1, is EAGVTQSPTHLIKTRGQQATLRCSPISGHTSVYWYQQALGLGLQFLLWYDEGEERNRGNFPPRFSGRQFPNYSSELNVNALELEDSALYLCASSPERGRRTEAFFGQGTRLTVV.

The V call is TRBV10-3, the J call TRBJ1-6; maybe TRBD1 (5 bases). Germline CDR1 and CDR2: ENHRY and SYGVKD. Trimming left V 10 bases short and J 4 bases short, with 23 bases between. The length of the CDR3 is 17 residues. CDR3 sequence: CATRGSSGGGYNSPLHF. The DNA of the CDR3 is TGTGCCACGAGAGGGTCATCGGGGGGTGGTTATAATTCACCCCTCCACTTT.

V and J are TRBV10-2 and TRBJ1-2; 9 bases match TRBD1. Trimming at V came to 4 bases and at J to 3 bases, leaving 0 bases not matched to a gene. Germline-derived CDR1 and CDR2 are WSHSY and SAAADI. The length of the CDR3 is 13 residues. CDR3 DNA sequence: TGCGCCAGCAGTGGGACAGGGGACTATGGCTACACCTTC. This gives the protein CASSGTGDYGYTF.

The chain recombines TRBV5-8 with TRBJ2-7, with D possibly TRBD2 on 5 matching bases. This CDR3 has 15 residues. From germline, CDR1 is SGHTS and CDR2 YDEGEE. V lost 6 bases, J lost 4 bases, and 20 bases lay in between. The CDR3 DNA reads as TGTGCCAGCATCACGATGCCCGGGAAACTTTACGAGCAGTACTTC. This translates into CASITMPGKLYEQYF.

This chain links TRBV27 with TRBJ1-3, with D tentatively TRBD1 (6 bases). The CDR3 is made up of 19 amino acids. The germline V and J ends were trimmed by 0 bases and 2 bases, with 20 bases remaining between them. Germline lookup yields CDR1 MNHEY and CDR2 SMNVEV (reference sequence). CDR3 nucleotide sequence: TGTGCCAGCAGTTTATCGTGGGGGGGACACCCTCGCCCTGGAAACACCATATATTTT. Amino acids: CASSLSWGGHPRPGNTIYF.

For the CDR3, the DNA is TGTGCCAGCAGCGTCGCCGACAACTCTGGAAACACCATATATTTT. Encoded protein: CASSVADNSGNTIYF. This chain uses TRBV9 with TRBJ1-3; no firm D call. The V gene's germline CDR1 is SGDLS and CDR2 YYNGEE. The CDR3 consists of 15 residues. Trimming pared 2 bases from V and 0 bases from J, leaving 9 bases between.

The chain joins TRBV27 to TRBJ2-5; possible D gene TRBD1, 7 bases. V was pared by 2 bases and J by 0 bases, with 16 bases between. CDR1 is MNHEY and CDR2 is SMNVEV in the germline V gene (reference sequence). CDR3 length: 17 residues. CDR3 sequence: CASSLVRDSSYQETQYF. For the CDR3, the DNA is TGTGCCAGCAGTTTAGTGCGGGACAGCTCGTACCAAGAGACCCAGTACTTC.

V is TRBV7-8 and J is TRBJ2-3, with 7 bases matching TRBD2. This CDR3 region has 13 residues. Germline loops: CDR1 SGHVS, CDR2 FQNEAQ. J gave up 6 bases and V 6 bases, and 6 bases lay outside the gene matches. The chain's CDR3 is CASRDLGGDTQYF. The CDR3 region has the DNA TGTGCCAGCAGGGACCTGGGGGGGGATACGCAGTATTTT.

The genes are TRBV29-1 and TRBJ2-1, with D possibly being TRBD2 (5 bases). Trimming stripped 1 base from V and 1 base from J, with 17 bases between. This CDR3 comprises 17 residues. In germline, CDR1 is SQVTM, CDR2 ANQGSEA. The CDR3 DNA reads as TGCAGCGTTGAAGGATGGGGAGTTGGGCGGTCCTACAATGAGCAGTTCTTC. This translates into CSVEGWGVGRSYNEQFF.

This chain uses TRBV21-1 with TRBJ2-7; the table's D call of TRBD2 was not tested on the DNA. TRBV21-1 is shown as a pseudogene. The CDR3 totals 11 residues. In nucleotides, the CDR3 is TGTGCCAGCAGCAAAGTATCCGAGCAGTACTTC. Amino acid sequence: CASSKVSEQYF.

The rearrangement joins TRBV5-1 to TRBJ2-1, with D perhaps matching TRBD2 (5 bases). Germline CDR1 is SGHRS and CDR2 is YFSETQ. The CDR3 sequence is 13 residues long. Trimming took 0 bases from V and 7 from J, leaving 8 bases between them. The CDR3, as DNA: TGCGCCAGCAGCTTGGCCCCGGGGAATGAGCAGTTCTTC. It encodes CASSLAPGNEQFF.